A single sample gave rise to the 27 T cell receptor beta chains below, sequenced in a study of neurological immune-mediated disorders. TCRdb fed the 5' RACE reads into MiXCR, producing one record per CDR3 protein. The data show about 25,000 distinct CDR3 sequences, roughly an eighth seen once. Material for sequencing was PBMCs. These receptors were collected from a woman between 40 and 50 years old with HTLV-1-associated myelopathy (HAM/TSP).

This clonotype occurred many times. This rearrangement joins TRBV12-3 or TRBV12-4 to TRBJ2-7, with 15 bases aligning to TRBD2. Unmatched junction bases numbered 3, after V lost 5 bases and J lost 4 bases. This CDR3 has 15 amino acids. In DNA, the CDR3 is TGTGCCAGCAGTCGGACTAGCGGGGGGGCTTACGAGCAGTACTTC. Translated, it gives CASSRTSGGAYEQYF.

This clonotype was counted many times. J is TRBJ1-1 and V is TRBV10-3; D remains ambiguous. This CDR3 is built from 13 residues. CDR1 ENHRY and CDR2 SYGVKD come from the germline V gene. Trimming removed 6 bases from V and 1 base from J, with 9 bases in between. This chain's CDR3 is CAISINQNTEAFF. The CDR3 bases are TGTGCCATCAGCATCAACCAGAACACTGAAGCTTTCTTT.

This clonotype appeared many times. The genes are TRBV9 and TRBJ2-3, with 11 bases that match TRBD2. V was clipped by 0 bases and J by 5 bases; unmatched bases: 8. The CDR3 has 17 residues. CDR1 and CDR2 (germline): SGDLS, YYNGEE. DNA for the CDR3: TGTGCCAGCAGCGTAGATTCAATAGCGGGGGGGCAAGATACGCAGTATTTT. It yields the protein CASSVDSIAGGQDTQYF. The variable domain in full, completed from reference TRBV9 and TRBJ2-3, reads DSGVTQTPKHLITATGQRVTLRCSPRSGDLSVYWYQQSLDQGLQFLIQYYNGEERAKGNILERFSAQQFPDLHSELNLSSLELGDSALYFCASSVDSIAGGQDTQYFGPGTRLTVL.

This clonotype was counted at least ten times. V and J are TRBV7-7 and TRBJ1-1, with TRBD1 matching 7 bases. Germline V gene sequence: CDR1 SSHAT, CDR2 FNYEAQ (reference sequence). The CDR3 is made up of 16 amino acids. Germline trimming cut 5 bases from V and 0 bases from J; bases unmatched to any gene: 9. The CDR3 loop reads CASSPGTEGMNTEAFF. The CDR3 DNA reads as TGTGCCAGCAGCCCGGGGACAGAAGGCATGAACACTGAAGCTTTCTTT.

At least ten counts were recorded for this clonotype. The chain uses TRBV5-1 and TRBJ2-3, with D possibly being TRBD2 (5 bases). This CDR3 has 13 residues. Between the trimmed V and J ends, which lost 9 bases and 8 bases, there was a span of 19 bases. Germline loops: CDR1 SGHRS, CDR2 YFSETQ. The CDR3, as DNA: TGCGCCACCAAGGAGGACCGGGCTTCTACGCAGTATTTT. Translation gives CATKEDRASTQYF.

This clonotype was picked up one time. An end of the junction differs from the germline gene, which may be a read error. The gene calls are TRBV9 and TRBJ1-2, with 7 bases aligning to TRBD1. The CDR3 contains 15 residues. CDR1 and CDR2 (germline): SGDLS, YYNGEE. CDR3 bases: TGTGACAGCAGCGCACTTGGGACAGAGAACTATGGCTACACCTTC. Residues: CDSSALGTENYGYTF.

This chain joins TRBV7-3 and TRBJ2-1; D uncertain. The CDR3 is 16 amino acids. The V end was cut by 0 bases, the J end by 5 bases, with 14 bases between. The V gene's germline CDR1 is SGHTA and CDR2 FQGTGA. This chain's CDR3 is CASSLTATGADNEQFF. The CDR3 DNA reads TGTGCCAGCAGCTTAACCGCAACCGGAGCAGACAATGAGCAGTTCTTC. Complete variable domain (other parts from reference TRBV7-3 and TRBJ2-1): GAGVSQTPSNKVTEKGKYVELRCDPISGHTALYWYRQSLGQGPEFLIYFQGTGAADDSGLPNDRFFAVRPEGSVSTLKIQRTERGDSAVYLCASSLTATGADNEQFFGPGTRLTVL.

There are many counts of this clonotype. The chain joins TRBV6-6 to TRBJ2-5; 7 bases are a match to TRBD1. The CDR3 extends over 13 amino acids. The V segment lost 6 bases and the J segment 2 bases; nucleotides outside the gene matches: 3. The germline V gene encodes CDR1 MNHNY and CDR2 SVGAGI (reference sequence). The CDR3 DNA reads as TGTGCCAGCAGGAGGACAGGACAAGAGACCCAGTACTTC. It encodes CASRRTGQETQYF.

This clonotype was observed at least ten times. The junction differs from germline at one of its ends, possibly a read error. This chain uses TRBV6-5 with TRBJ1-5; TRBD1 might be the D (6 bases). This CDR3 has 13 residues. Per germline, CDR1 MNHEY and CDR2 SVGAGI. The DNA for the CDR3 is TGTGCCAGCAGTGCGCAGGGGAATCGGCCCCAGCATTTT. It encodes CASSAQGNRPQHF.

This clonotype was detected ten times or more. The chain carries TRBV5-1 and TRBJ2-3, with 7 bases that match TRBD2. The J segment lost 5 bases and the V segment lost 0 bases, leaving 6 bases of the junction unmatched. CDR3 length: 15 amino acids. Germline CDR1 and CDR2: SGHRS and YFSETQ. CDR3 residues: CASSLGGGVGDTQYF. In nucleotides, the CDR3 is TGCGCCAGCAGCTTGGGCGGGGGTGTTGGAGATACGCAGTATTTT.

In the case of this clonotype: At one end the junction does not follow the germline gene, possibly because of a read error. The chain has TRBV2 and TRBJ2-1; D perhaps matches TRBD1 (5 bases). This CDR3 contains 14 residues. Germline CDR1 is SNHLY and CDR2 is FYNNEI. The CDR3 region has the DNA TGTGTCAGCACTAACCAGGGTTACTACAATGAGCAGTTCTTC. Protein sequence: CVSTNQGYYNEQFF.

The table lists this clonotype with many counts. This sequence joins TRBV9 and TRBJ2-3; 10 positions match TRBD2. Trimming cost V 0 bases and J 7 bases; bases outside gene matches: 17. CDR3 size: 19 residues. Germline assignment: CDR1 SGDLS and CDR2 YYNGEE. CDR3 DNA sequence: TGTGCCAGCAGCGTAGGAGGAGCGGGGGGGCGAAAGATGGCAAATACGCAGTATTTT. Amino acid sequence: CASSVGGAGGRKMANTQYF.

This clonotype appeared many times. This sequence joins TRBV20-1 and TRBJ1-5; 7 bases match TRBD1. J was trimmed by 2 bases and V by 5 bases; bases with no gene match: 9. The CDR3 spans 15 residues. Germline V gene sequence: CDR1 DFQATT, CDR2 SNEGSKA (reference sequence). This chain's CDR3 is CSARRQGSGNQPQHF. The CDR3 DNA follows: TGCAGTGCTCGAAGACAGGGCTCGGGCAATCAGCCCCAGCATTTT.

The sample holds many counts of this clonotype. CDR3 amino acids: CASSLIWGGKNIQYF. The CDR3 bases are TGTGCCAGCAGCTTAATTTGGGGGGGCAAAAACATTCAGTACTTC. The chain recombines TRBV7-2 with TRBJ2-4; TRBD2 agrees at 7 bases. V was clipped by 2 bases and J by 3 bases; unmatched bases: 4. CDR1 is SGHTA, CDR2 FQGNSA, per germline. This CDR3 has 15 residues.

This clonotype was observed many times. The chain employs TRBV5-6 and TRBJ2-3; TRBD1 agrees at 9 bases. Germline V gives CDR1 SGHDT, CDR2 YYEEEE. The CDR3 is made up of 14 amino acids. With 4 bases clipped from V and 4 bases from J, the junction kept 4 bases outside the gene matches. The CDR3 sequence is CASSLGQGSDTQYF. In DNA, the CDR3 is TGTGCCAGCAGCCTCGGACAGGGGTCAGATACGCAGTATTTT.

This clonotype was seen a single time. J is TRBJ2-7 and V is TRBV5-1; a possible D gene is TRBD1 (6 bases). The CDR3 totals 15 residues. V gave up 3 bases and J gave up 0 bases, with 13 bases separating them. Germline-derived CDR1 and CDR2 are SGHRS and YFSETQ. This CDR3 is CASSWGHGVSYEQYF. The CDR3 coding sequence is TGCGCCAGCAGCTGGGGACACGGGGTCTCCTACGAGCAGTACTTC.

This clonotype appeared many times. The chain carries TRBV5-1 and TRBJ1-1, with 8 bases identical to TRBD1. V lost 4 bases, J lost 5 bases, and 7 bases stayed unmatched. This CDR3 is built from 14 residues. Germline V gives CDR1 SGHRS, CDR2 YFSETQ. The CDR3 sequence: CASSADRGKTEAFF. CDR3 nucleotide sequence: TGCGCCAGCAGCGCAGACAGGGGAAAGACTGAAGCTTTCTTT. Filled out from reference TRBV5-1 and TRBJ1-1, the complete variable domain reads KAGVTQTPRYLIKTRGQQVTLSCSPISGHRSVSWYQQTPGQGLQFLFEYFSETQRNKGNFPGRFSGRQFSNSRSEMNVSTLELGDSALYLCASSADRGKTEAFFGQGTRLTVV.

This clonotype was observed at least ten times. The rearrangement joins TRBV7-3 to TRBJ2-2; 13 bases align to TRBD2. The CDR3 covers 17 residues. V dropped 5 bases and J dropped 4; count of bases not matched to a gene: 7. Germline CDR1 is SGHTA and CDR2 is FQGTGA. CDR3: CASSPRLAGGVTGELFF. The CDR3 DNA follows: TGTGCCAGCAGCCCTCGACTAGCGGGGGGCGTCACCGGGGAGCTGTTTTTT.

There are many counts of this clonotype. CDR3 sequence reads: CASSVQTGVHTEAFF. In nucleotides, the CDR3 is TGCGCCAGCAGCGTCCAAACAGGGGTGCACACTGAAGCTTTCTTT. This chain links TRBV5-1 with TRBJ1-1; 7 bases map to TRBD1. In germline, CDR1 is SGHRS, CDR2 YFSETQ. The CDR3 covers 15 residues. Trimming cost V 4 bases and J 3 bases; bases outside gene matches: 9.

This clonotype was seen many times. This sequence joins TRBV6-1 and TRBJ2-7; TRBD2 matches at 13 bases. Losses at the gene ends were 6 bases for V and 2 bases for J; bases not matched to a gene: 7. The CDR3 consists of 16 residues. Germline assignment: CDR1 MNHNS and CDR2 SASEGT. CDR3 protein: CASSRTSGGTTYEQYF. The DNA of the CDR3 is TGTGCCAGCAGCCGGACTAGCGGGGGCACTACCTACGAGCAGTACTTC.

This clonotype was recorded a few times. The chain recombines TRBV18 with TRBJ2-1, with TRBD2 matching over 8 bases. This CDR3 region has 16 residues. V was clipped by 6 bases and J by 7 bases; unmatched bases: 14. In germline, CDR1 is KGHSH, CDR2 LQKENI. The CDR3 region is CASSPRGGGSGNEQFF. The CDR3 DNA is TGTGCCAGCTCGCCCCGTGGCGGGGGGTCTGGGAATGAGCAGTTCTTC.

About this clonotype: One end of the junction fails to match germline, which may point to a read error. As DNA, the CDR3 is TGTGCCATCAGCCCAGTCCACGTGGGGAGCCTCAGCGAGCAGTTCTTC. Translating gives CAISPVHVGSLSEQFF. The chain combines TRBV3-1 with TRBJ2-1; perhaps TRBD2 as D (5 bases). The germline V gene has CDR1 LGHDT and CDR2 YNNKEL (reference sequence). The CDR3 runs 16 residues.

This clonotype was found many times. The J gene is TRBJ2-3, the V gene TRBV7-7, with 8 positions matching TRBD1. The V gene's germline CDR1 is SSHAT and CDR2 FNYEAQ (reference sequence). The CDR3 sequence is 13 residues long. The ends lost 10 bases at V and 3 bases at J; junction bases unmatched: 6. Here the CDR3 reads CAIAQGATDTQYF. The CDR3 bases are TGTGCCATAGCCCAGGGGGCAACAGATACGCAGTATTTT. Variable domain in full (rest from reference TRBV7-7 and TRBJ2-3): GAGVSQSPRYKVTKRGQDVTLRCDPISSHATLYWYQQALGQGPEFLTYFNYEAQPDKSGLPSDRFSAERPEGSISTLTIQRTEQRDSAMYRCAIAQGATDTQYFGPGTRLTVL.

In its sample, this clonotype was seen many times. In nucleotides, the CDR3 is TGCGCCAGCAGCTTGGTGGGGCTAGTAAGTAGCACAGATACGCAGTATTTT. Encoded protein: CASSLVGLVSSTDTQYF. The chain links TRBV5-1 to TRBJ2-3; D perhaps matches TRBD1 (5 bases). The V gene's germline CDR1 is SGHRS and CDR2 YFSETQ. Trimming pared 0 bases from V and 0 bases from J, leaving 14 bases between. The CDR3 spans 17 residues.

For the CDR3, the DNA is TGTGCCAGCTCACCACCTTCCCGGGACAGGAGTAGTGAGCAGTTCTTC. It yields the protein CASSPPSRDRSSEQFF. The chain employs TRBV18 and TRBJ2-1; 8 bases align to TRBD1. With V trimmed by 0 bases and J by 9 bases, 10 bases remained unmatched. CDR3 length: 16 residues. In germline, CDR1 is KGHSH, CDR2 LQKENI.

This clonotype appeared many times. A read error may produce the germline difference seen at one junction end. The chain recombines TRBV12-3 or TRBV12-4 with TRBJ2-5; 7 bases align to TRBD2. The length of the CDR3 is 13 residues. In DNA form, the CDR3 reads TGTGCCAGCAGTCTAGCGGTTCAAGAGACCCAGTACTTC. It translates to CASSLAVQETQYF.

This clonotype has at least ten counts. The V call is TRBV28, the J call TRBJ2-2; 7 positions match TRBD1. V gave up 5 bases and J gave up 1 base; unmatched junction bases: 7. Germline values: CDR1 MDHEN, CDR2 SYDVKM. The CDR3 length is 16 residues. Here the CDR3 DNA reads TGTGCCAGCAGTATACAGGGGCGAGGGAACACCGGGGAGCTGTTTTTT. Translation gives CASSIQGRGNTGELFF.